This T cell receptor beta chain came from a study of control samples from healthy donors and cancer patients. The CDR3 is 16 amino acids. The trim removed 5 bases at V and 3 bases at J, leaving 11 bases unmatched. CDR1 is SGHTA, CDR2 FQGNSA, per germline. Some clones are missing from TCRdb's copy, which holds only in-frame ones; the method was immunoSEQ multiplex PCR. The data hold tens of thousands of clones, with around 87% observed a single time. The source of this sequence is a woman aged 45 to 65 with head and neck cancer. V gene TRBV7-2 combines with J gene TRBJ2-3, with TRBD2 identical over 7 bases. The specimen was PBMCs. CDR3 amino acids: CASSHDQRTRTDTQYF. DNA for the CDR3: TGTGCCAGCAGCCACGATCAACGGACTAGGACAGATACGCAGTATTTT.